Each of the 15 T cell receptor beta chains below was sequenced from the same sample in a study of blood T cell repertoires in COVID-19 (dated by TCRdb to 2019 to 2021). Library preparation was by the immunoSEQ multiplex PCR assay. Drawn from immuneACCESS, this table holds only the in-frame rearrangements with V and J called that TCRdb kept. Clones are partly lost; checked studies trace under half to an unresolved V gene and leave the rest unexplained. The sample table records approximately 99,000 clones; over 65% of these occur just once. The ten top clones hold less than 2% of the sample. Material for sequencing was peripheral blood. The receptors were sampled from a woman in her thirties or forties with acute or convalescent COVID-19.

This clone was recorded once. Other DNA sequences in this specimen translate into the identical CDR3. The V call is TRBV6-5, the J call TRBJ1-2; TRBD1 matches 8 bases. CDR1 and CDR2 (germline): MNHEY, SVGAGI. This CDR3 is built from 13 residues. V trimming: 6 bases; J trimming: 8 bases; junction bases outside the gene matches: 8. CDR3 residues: CASSPGQGGGYTF. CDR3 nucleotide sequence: TGTGCCAGCAGCCCCGGACAGGGAGGAGGCTACACCTTC.

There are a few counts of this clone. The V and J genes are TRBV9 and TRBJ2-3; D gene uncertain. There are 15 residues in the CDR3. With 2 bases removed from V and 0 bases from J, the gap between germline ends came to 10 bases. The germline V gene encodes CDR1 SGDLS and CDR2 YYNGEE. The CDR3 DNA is TGTGCCAGCAGCGTGGGCTCTCTTAGCACAGATACGCAGTATTTT. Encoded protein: CASSVGSLSTDTQYF.

The CDR3 region is CASSKRVGEGNQPQHF. CDR3 nucleotides: TGTGCCAGTAGTAAACGGGTAGGGGAAGGCAATCAGCCCCAGCATTTT. This chain uses TRBV19 with TRBJ1-5, with D possibly being TRBD1 (5 bases). The CDR3 is 16 residues long. The germline gives CDR1 LNHDA, CDR2 SQIVND (reference sequence). Trimming removed 4 bases at V and 2 bases at J, with 15 bases between.

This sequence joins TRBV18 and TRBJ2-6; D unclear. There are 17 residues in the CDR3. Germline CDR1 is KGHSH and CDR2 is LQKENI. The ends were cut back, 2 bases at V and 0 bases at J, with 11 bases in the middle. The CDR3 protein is CASSPYPSYSGANVLTF. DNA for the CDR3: TGTGCCAGCTCACCATACCCCAGTTACTCTGGGGCCAACGTCCTGACTTTC.

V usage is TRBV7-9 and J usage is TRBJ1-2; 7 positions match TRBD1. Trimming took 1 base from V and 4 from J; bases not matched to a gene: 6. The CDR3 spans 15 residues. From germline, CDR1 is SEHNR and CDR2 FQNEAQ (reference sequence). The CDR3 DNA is TGTGCCAGCAGCTTAGTGGACAGGTTTTTCTATGGCTACACCTTC. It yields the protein CASSLVDRFFYGYTF. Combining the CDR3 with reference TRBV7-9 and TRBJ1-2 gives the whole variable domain DTGVSQNPRHKITKRGQNVTFRCDPISEHNRLYWYRQTLGQGPEFLTYFQNEAQLEKSRLLSDRFSAERPKGSFSTLEIQRTEQGDSAMYLCASSLVDRFFYGYTFGSGTRLTVV.

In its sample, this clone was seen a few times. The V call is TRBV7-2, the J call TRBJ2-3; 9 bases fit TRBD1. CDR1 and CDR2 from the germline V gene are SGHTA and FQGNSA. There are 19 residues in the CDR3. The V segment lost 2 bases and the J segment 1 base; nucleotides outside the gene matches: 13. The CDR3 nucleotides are TGTGCCAGCAGCTTAATTAACGTTCCACGGGACAGGGGCACAGATACGCAGTATTTT. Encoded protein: CASSLINVPRDRGTDTQYF. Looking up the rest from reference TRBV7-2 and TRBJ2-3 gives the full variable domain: GAGVSQSPSNKVTEKGKDVELRCDPISGHTALYWYRQSLGQGLEFLIYFQGNSAPDKSGLPSDRFSAERTGGSVSTLTIQRTQQEDSAVYLCASSLINVPRDRGTDTQYFGPGTRLTVL.

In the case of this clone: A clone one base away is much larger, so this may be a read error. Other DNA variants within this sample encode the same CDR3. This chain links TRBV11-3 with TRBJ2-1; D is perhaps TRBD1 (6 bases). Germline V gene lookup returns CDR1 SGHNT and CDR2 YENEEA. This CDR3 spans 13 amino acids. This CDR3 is CASSLEQGSVQFF. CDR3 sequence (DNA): TGTGCTAGCAGCCTCGAACAGGGCTCCGTGCAGTTCTTC.

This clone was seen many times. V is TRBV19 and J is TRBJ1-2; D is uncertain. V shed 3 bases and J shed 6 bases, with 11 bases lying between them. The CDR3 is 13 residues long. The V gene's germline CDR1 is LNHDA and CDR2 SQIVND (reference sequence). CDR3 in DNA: TGTGCCAGTAGTATGTCGACTTTGGATGGCTACACCTTC. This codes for CASSMSTLDGYTF.

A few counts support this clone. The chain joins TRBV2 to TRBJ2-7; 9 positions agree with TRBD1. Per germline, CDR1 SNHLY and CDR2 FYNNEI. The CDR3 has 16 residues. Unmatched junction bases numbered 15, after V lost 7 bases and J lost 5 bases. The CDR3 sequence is CASTPGGTGSSHEQYF. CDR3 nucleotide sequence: TGTGCCAGCACCCCAGGGGGGACAGGGTCATCTCACGAGCAGTACTTC.

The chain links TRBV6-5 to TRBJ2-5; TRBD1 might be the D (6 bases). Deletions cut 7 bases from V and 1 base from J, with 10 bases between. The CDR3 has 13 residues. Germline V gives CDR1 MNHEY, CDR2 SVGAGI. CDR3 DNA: TGTGCCAGCATCAGACAGGCCCAAGAGACCCAGTACTTC. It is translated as CASIRQAQETQYF.

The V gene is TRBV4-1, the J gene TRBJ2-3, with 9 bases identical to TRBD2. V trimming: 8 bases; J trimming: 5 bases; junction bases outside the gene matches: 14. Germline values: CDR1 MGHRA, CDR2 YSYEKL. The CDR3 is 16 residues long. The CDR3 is CASSRERGLARDTQYF. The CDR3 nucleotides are TGCGCCAGCTCTCGTGAACGGGGACTAGCCCGAGATACGCAGTATTTT.

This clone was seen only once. CDR3 nucleotides: TGTGTCAGAAGGCGCGAGACAGGGGATTCGGTCAGCAATCAGCCCCAGCATTTT. Its protein is CVRRRETGDSVSNQPQHF. The chain links TRBV7-5 to TRBJ1-5; the tabulated D call, TRBD1, remains unverified against the DNA. TRBV7-5 is described as a pseudogene. The CDR3 loop spans 18 amino acids.

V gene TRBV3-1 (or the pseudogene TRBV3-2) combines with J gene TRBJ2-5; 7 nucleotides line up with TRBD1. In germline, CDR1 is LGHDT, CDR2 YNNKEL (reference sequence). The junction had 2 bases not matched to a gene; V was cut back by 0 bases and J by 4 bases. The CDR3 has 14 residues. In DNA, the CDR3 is TGTGCCAGCAGCCAAGAGCCAGGGGGAGAGACCCAGTACTTC. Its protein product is CASSQEPGGETQYF.

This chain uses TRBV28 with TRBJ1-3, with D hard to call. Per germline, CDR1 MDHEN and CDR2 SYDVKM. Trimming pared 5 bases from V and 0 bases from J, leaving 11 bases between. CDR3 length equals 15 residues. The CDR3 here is CASSRTELSGNTIYF. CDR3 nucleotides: TGTGCCAGCAGTCGCACAGAACTCTCTGGAAACACCATATATTTT.

The CDR3 nucleotides are TGCGCCAGCCGGAAGCAGACAGGGGGTCATCAGCCCCAGCATTTT. The encoded protein is CASRKQTGGHQPQHF. The chain has TRBV10-2 and TRBJ1-5; 9 positions agree with TRBD1. This CDR3 is built from 15 residues. The germline V gene has CDR1 WSHSY and CDR2 SAAADI. Trimming at V came to 8 bases and at J to 5 bases, leaving 10 bases not matched to a gene.